This is a list of T cell receptor beta chains from one sample in a study of blood T cells in healthy people across ages. TCRdb reprocessed the 5' RACE reads with MiXCR, giving one entry per CDR3 protein. The repertoire has about 780,000 distinct CDR3 sequences, around 25% of them found once; the top ten carry about 3%. The same data also went into a second study, on T cells of mothers and their children.

Sequenced input: blood. These receptors were obtained from a boy between 10 and 17 years old in good health. Both conserved end residues are part of each CDR3. Each record gives: V gene, J gene, clone size, D gene, CDR3 protein, CDR3 DNA. The D gene is left open where the match is weak. Only some rows state a clone size, as once, few, many or a class for expanded clones.

v_gene: TRBV6-2/TRBV6-3; j_gene: TRBJ2-7; abundance: few; d_gene: NA; CDR3aa: CASSYSARDTSYEQYF; CDR3nt: TGTGCCAGCAGTTACTCCGCCCGGGACACCTCCTACGAGCAGTACTTC
v_gene: TRBV29-1; j_gene: TRBJ2-3; abundance: NA; d_gene: NA; CDR3aa: CSQGIDTQYF; CDR3nt: TGCAGCCAGGGCATAGATACGCAGTATTTT
v_gene: TRBV29-1; j_gene: TRBJ2-6; abundance: NA; d_gene: NA; CDR3aa: CSVVGPNRSSGANVLTF; CDR3nt: TGCAGCGTTGTAGGGCCCAACCGCAGCTCTGGGGCCAACGTCCTGACTTTC
v_gene: TRBV5-1; j_gene: TRBJ2-7; abundance: NA; d_gene: TRBD1; CDR3aa: CASSLKGGASYEQYF; CDR3nt: TGCGCCAGCAGCTTGAAAGGGGGCGCATCCTACGAGCAGTACTTC
v_gene: TRBV7-9; j_gene: TRBJ2-7; abundance: NA; d_gene: NA; CDR3aa: CATQGGEQYF; CDR3nt: TGTGCCACCCAGGGAGGTGAGCAGTACTTC
v_gene: TRBV15; j_gene: TRBJ2-2; abundance: NA; d_gene: TRBD1; CDR3aa: CATGTGFTGELFF; CDR3nt: TGTGCCACCGGGACAGGGTTCACCGGGGAGCTGTTTTTT
v_gene: TRBV10-1; j_gene: TRBJ1-1; abundance: many; d_gene: NA; CDR3aa: CASSRTPQSAEAFF; CDR3nt: TGCGCCAGCAGTAGGACACCCCAAAGCGCTGAAGCTTTCTTT
v_gene: TRBV5-1; j_gene: TRBJ2-1; abundance: NA; d_gene: TRBD1; CDR3aa: CASTPGQEADGEQFF; CDR3nt: TGCGCCAGCACCCCGGGACAGGAGGCCGACGGTGAGCAGTTCTTC
v_gene: TRBV14; j_gene: TRBJ2-5; abundance: NA; d_gene: NA; CDR3aa: CASSFTPRETQYF; CDR3nt: TGTGCCAGCAGCTTTACGCCACGTGAGACCCAGTACTTC
v_gene: TRBV11-2; j_gene: TRBJ2-1; abundance: NA; d_gene: TRBD1; CDR3aa: CASSPWPGQDNEQFF; CDR3nt: TGTGCCAGCAGCCCCTGGCCGGGACAGGACAATGAGCAGTTCTTC
v_gene: TRBV6-5; j_gene: TRBJ2-1; abundance: NA; d_gene: TRBD2; CDR3aa: CASSRGGLRNEQFF; CDR3nt: TGTGCCAGCAGTCGGGGGGGCCTAAGGAATGAGCAGTTCTTC
v_gene: TRBV20-1; j_gene: TRBJ2-5; abundance: NA; d_gene: NA; CDR3aa: CSEQGLTQYF; CDR3nt: TGCAGTGAACAGGGACTGACCCAGTACTTC
v_gene: TRBV14; j_gene: TRBJ2-5; abundance: NA; d_gene: NA; CDR3aa: CASSQESSEVRQYF; CDR3nt: TGTGCCAGCAGCCAAGAATCATCTGAAGTGCGGCAGTACTTC
v_gene: TRBV6-5; j_gene: TRBJ2-2; abundance: NA; d_gene: NA; CDR3aa: CASSYKGSLTGELFF; CDR3nt: TGTGCCAGCAGTTACAAGGGAAGCCTCACCGGGGAGCTGTTTTTT
v_gene: TRBV20-1; j_gene: TRBJ2-7; abundance: NA; d_gene: TRBD2; CDR3aa: CSARAQLAVTYEQYF; CDR3nt: TGCAGTGCTAGAGCGCAACTAGCGGTAACCTACGAGCAGTACTTC
v_gene: TRBV6-4; j_gene: TRBJ2-3; abundance: NA; d_gene: TRBD2; CDR3aa: CASSPGLAGGADTQYF; CDR3nt: TGTGCCAGCTCTCCGGGACTAGCGGGGGGTGCGGATACGCAGTATTTT
v_gene: TRBV6-5; j_gene: TRBJ1-4; abundance: few; d_gene: NA; CDR3aa: CASTPTGRGEKLFF; CDR3nt: TGTGCCAGCACCCCTACAGGGAGGGGCGAAAAACTGTTTTTT
v_gene: TRBV12-3/TRBV12-4; j_gene: TRBJ2-6; abundance: NA; d_gene: NA; CDR3aa: CASRGIGANVLTF; CDR3nt: TGTGCCAGCAGGGGCATTGGGGCCAACGTCCTGACTTTC